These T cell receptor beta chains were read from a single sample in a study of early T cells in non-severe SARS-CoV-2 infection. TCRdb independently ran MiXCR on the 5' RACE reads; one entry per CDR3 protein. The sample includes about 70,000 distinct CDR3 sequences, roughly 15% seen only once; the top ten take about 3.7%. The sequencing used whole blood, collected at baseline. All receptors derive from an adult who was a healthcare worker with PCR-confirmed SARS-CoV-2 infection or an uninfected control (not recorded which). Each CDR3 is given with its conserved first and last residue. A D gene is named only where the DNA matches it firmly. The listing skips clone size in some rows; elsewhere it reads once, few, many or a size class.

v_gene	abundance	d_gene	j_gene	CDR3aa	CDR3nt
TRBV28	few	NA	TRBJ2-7	CASPPTRGAGVYEQYF	TGTGCCAGCCCTCCTACACGGGGGGCCGGTGTCTACGAGCAGTACTTC
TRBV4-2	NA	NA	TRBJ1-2	CASSSLTGGADYGYTF	TGTGCCAGCAGCTCCTTAACGGGGGGCGCGGACTATGGCTACACCTTC
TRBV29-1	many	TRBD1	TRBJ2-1	CSVVGQGGDEQFF	TGCAGCGTGGTCGGACAGGGCGGCGATGAGCAGTTCTTC
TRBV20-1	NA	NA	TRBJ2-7	CSASPQLYEQYF	TGCAGTGCTAGTCCACAGCTCTACGAGCAGTACTTC
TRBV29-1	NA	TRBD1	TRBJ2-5	CSADRGPETQYF	TGCAGCGCGGACAGGGGGCCAGAGACCCAGTACTTC
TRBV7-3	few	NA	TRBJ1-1	CASSLTSDTEAFF	TGTGCCAGCAGCTTAACCTCGGACACTGAAGCTTTCTTT
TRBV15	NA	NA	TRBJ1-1	CATSHRRGTEAFF	TGTGCCACCAGCCACAGGAGGGGGACTGAAGCTTTCTTT
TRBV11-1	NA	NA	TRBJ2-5	CASSLGGGPGETQYF	TGTGCCAGCAGCTTAGGAGGCGGGCCCGGAGAGACCCAGTACTTC
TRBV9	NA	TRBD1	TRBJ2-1	CASSVGYGQGPPSGQFF	TGTGCCAGCAGCGTAGGATATGGACAGGGACCCCCCTCGGGGCAGTTCTTC
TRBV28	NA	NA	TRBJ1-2	CASSSPGLIASYGYTF	TGTGCCAGCAGTTCCCCCGGGCTTATCGCCAGCTATGGCTACACCTTC
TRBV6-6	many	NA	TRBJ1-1	CASSYSSPGEAFF	TGTGCCAGCAGTTACTCGAGTCCAGGGGAGGCTTTCTTT
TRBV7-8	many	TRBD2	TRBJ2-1	CASRYSGSGNEQFF	TGTGCCAGCAGGTATAGCGGGAGTGGCAATGAGCAGTTCTTC
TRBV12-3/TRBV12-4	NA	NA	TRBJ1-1	CASSLSGGGGNTEAFF	TGTGCCAGCAGTTTATCCGGGGGAGGAGGGAACACTGAAGCTTTCTTT
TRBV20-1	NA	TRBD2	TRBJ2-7	CSARDSRGGPGYEQYF	TGCAGTGCTAGAGATTCCCGGGGAGGGCCTGGGTACGAGCAGTACTTC
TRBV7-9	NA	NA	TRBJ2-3	CASSGTQPDTQYF	TGTGCCAGCAGCGGGACACAGCCAGATACGCAGTATTTT
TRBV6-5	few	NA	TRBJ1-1	CASSYERTTSEAFF	TGTGCCAGCAGTTACGAGAGGACAACAAGTGAAGCTTTCTTT
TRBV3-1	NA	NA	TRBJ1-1	CASRLSLDNTEAFF	TGTGCCAGCAGACTAAGTCTTGATAACACTGAAGCTTTCTTT
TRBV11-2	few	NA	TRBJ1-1	CASSLDEDTEAFF	TGTGCCAGCAGCTTAGATGAGGACACTGAAGCTTTCTTT
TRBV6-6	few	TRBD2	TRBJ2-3	CASTNRLAGGIRRTDTQYF	TGTGCCAGCACGAATCGTCTAGCGGGAGGTATTCGTCGCACAGATACGCAGTATTTT
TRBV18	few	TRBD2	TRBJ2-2	CASSPQAGGPRTGELFF	TGTGCCAGCTCACCACAAGCGGGAGGGCCTCGGACCGGGGAGCTGTTTTTT
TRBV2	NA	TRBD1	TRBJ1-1	CASSGSRDSTEAFF	TGTGCCAGCAGTGGTAGCCGGGACAGCACTGAAGCTTTCTTT
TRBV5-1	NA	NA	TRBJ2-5	CASSLPGAGETQYF	TGCGCCAGCAGCTTGCCGGGCGCTGGCGAGACCCAGTACTTC
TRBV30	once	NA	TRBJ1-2	CAGQDNYNYGYTF	TGTGCCGGTCAGGACAACTATAACTATGGCTACACCTTC
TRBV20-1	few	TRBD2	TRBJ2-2	CSALSGSGSGELFF	TGCAGTGCTCTTAGCGGGAGCGGGTCCGGGGAGCTGTTTTTT
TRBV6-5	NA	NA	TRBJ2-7	CASTARGGTYEQYF	TGTGCCAGCACCGCTCGTGGGGGGACCTACGAGCAGTACTTC
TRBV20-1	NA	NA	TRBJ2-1	CSARATTYNEQFF	TGCAGTGCTAGAGCAACGACCTACAATGAGCAGTTCTTC
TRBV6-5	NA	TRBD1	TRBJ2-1	CASSRDRGRLGSYNEQFF	TGTGCCAGCAGTAGGGACAGGGGGCGGCTGGGCTCCTACAATGAGCAGTTCTTC
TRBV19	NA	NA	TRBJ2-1	CASSWGSMNEQFF	TGTGCCAGCAGTTGGGGGAGTATGAATGAGCAGTTCTTC
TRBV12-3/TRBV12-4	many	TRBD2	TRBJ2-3	CASSQGLSSTDTQYF	TGTGCCAGCAGTCAGGGACTATCGAGCACAGATACGCAGTATTTT
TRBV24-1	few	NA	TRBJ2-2	CATSRAPNTGELFF	TGTGCCACCAGCAGGGCCCCGAACACCGGGGAGCTTTTTTTT
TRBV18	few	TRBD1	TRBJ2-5	CASSPQRGRETQYF	TGTGCCAGCTCACCACAGAGGGGGCGAGAGACCCAGTACTTC
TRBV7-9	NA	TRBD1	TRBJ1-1	CASSWTRTGGTEAFF	TGTGCCAGCAGCTGGACCCGGACAGGTGGAACTGAAGCTTTCTTT
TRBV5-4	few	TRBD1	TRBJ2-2	CASSGGDRGYTGELFF	TGTGCCAGCAGCGGCGGGGACAGGGGGTACACCGGGGAGCTGTTTTTT